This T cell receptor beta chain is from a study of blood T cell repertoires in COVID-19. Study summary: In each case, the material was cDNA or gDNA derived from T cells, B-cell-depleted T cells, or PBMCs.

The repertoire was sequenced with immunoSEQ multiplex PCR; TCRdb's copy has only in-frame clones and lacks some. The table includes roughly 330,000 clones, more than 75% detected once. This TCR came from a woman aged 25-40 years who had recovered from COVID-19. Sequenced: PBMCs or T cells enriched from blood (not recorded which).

CDR3 sequence reads: CASSRSPLHGYTF. The CDR3 DNA is TGTGCCAGTAGTCGTAGCCCTCTTCATGGCTACACCTTC. The V call is TRBV19, the J call TRBJ1-2, with unresolved D. The CDR3 is made up of 13 amino acids. V lost 5 bases, J lost 6 bases, and 13 bases lay in between. Germline V gene data show CDR1 as LNHDA and CDR2 as SQIVND (reference sequence).